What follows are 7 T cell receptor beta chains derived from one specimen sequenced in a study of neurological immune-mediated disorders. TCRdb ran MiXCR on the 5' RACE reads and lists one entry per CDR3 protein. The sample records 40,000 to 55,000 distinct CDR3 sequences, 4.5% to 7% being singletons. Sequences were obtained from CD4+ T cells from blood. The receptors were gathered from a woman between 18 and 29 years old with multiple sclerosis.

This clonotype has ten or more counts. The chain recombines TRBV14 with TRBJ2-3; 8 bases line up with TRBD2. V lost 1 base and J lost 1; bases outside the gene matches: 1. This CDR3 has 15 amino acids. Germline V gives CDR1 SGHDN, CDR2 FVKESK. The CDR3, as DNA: TGTGCCAGCAGCCAAGCGACTAGCGGCACAGATACGCAGTATTTT. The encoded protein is CASSQATSGTDTQYF.

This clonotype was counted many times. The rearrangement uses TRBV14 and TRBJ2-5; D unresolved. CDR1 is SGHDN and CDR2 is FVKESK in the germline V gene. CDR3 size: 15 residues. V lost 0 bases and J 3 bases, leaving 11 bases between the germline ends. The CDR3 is CASSQEIGGKETQYF. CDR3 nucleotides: TGTGCCAGCAGCCAAGAGATTGGTGGTAAAGAGACCCAGTACTTC.

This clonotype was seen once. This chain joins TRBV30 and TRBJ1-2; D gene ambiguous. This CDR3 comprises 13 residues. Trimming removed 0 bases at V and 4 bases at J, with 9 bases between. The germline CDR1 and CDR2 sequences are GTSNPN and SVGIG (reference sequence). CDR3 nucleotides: TGTGCCTGGAGTGTAGATCGGGGCTATGGCTACACCTTC. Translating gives CAWSVDRGYGYTF.

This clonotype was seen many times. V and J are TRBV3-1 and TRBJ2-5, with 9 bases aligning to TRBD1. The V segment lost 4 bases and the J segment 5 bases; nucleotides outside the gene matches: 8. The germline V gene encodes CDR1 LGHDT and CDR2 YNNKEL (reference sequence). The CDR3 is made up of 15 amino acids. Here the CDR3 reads CASSRGTGMQETQYF. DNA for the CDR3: TGTGCCAGCAGCCGGGGGACAGGGATGCAGGAGACCCAGTACTTC.

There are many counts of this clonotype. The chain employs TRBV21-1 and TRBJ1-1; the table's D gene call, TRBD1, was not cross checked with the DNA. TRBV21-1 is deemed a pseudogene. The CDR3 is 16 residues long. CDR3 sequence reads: CASSAPDRELNTEAFF. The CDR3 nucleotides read TGTGCCAGCAGCGCCCCGGACAGGGAATTGAACACTGAAGCTTTCTTT.

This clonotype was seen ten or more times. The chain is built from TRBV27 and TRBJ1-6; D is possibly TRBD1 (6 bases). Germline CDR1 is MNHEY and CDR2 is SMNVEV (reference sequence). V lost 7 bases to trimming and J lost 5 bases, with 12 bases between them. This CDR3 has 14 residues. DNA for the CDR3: TGTGCCAGCACCCTACAGGGAAATAATTCACCCCTCCACTTT. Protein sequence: CASTLQGNNSPLHF.

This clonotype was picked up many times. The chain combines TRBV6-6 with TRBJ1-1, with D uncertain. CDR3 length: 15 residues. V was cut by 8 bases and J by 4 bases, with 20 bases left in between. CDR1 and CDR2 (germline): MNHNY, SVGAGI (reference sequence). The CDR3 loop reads CASGIRRELFTEAFF. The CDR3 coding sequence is TGTGCCAGCGGTATTCGAAGAGAGTTATTCACTGAAGCTTTCTTT.